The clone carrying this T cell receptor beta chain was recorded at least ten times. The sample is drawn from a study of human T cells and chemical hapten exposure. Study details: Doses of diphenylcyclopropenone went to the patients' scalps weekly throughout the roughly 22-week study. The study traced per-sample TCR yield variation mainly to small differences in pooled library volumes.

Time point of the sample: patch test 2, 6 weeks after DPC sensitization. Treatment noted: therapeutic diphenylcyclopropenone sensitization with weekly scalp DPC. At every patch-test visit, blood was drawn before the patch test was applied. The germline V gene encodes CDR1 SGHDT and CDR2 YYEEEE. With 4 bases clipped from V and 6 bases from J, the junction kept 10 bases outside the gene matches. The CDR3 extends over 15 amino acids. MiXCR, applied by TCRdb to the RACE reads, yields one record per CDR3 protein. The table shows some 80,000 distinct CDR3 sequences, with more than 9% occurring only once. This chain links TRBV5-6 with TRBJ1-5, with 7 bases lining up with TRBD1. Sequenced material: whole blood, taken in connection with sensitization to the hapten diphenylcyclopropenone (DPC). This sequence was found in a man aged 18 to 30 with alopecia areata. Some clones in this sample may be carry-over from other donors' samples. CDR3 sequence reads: CASSLTGALGQPQHF. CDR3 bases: TGTGCCAGCAGCCTTACAGGGGCCCTCGGTCAGCCCCAGCATTTT.